These 25 T cell receptor beta chains were all obtained from the same sample, sequenced in a study of blood T cell repertoires in COVID-19. Clones were read by immunoSEQ multiplex PCR, and TCRdb kept only the in-frame ones, dropping some. The table shows 250,000 or so clones, with around 87% occurring only once. The material sequenced was peripheral blood. The receptor set was obtained from a woman aged 70-85 years with active or convalescent COVID-19.

This clone was seen a handful of times. The genes are TRBV4-3 and TRBJ1-2; D not certain. Looked up from germline, CDR1 is LGHNA and CDR2 is YSLEER. V shed 0 bases and J shed 6 bases, with 20 bases lying between them. The CDR3 has 17 residues. CDR3 protein: CASSQDRSFGRVDGYTF. As DNA, the CDR3 is TGCGCCAGCAGCCAAGATAGATCCTTTGGGAGGGTGGATGGCTACACCTTC.

Only one count was recorded for this clone. This chain uses TRBV3-1 (or the pseudogene TRBV3-2) with TRBJ2-1; maybe TRBD2 (5 bases). The CDR3 is 13 amino acids. The germline V gene encodes CDR1 LGHDT and CDR2 YNNKEL (reference sequence). V was shortened by 0 bases and J by 7 bases, with 7 bases between the two germline ends. For the CDR3, the DNA is TGTGCCAGCAGCCAAGATAGAGGGAATGAGCAGTTCTTC. It translates to CASSQDRGNEQFF.

The chain employs TRBV5-4 and TRBJ2-2, with 9 bases matching TRBD2. V shed 4 bases, J shed 1 base, and the junction held 5 bases outside the gene matches. CDR3 length: 16 amino acids. Germline V gene data show CDR1 as SGHNT and CDR2 as YYREEE (reference sequence). CDR3 in amino acids: CASSLAGTLNTGELFF. In DNA form, the CDR3 reads TGTGCCAGCAGCCTAGCGGGGACCTTGAACACCGGGGAGCTGTTTTTT.

The genes are TRBV25-1 and TRBJ2-3; 10 bases are shared with TRBD1. Trimming cost V 11 bases and J 4 bases; bases outside gene matches: 6. The CDR3 covers 13 residues. Germline V gene lookup returns CDR1 MGHDK and CDR2 SYGVNS. In DNA form, the CDR3 reads TGTGCCCTAGGACAGGGGGGCCCAGATACGCAGTATTTT. This gives the protein CALGQGGPDTQYF.

This sequence joins TRBV6-5 and TRBJ2-3; D remains unclear. This CDR3 spans 12 amino acids. Germline V gene data show CDR1 as MNHEY and CDR2 as SVGAGI. V gave up 4 bases and J gave up 8 bases, with 10 bases separating them. The DNA of the CDR3 is TGTGCCAGCAGTTTTCCCCCCGGTACGCAGTATTTT. This gives the protein CASSFPPGTQYF.

This clone was found once. The chain couples TRBV4-3 to TRBJ1-2; D ambiguous. The CDR3 contains 13 residues. Germline-derived CDR1 and CDR2 are LGHNA and YSLEER. V lost 1 base and J 4 bases, leaving 7 bases between the germline ends. DNA of the CDR3: TGCGCCAGCAGCCAAGCGCAGGCCTATGGCTACACCTTC. The encoded protein is CASSQAQAYGYTF.

The chain joins TRBV6-5 to TRBJ1-2; TRBD1 might be the D (5 bases). The germline V gene has CDR1 MNHEY and CDR2 SVGAGI. The CDR3 sequence is 13 residues long. The ends were cut back, 11 bases at V and 0 bases at J, with 13 bases in the middle. Written as DNA, the CDR3 is TGTGCCCTTCAGGGCGGATCTAACTATGGCTACACCTTC. Amino acids: CALQGGSNYGYTF.

V and J are TRBV9 and TRBJ1-2; possible D gene TRBD1, 6 bases. The CDR3 covers 17 residues. Looked up from germline, CDR1 is SGDLS and CDR2 is YYNGEE. With 0 bases removed from V and 5 bases from J, the gap between germline ends came to 20 bases. CDR3 nucleotides: TGTGCCAGCAGCGTAGCCCCTCGACAGGCGAAGGGTTATGGCTACACCTTC. It codes for CASSVAPRQAKGYGYTF.

The genes are TRBV10-3 and TRBJ2-6, with TRBD1 matching over 9 bases. There are 19 residues in the CDR3. The V and J ends lost 7 bases and 0 bases, in that order; junction bases with no gene match: 13. Germline CDR1 is ENHRY and CDR2 is SYGVKD. CDR3 nucleotides: TGTGCCATCAAGGATTCGACCGGGACAGGGTCCTCTGGGGCCAACGTCCTGACTTTC. It codes for CAIKDSTGTGSSGANVLTF.

For this clone: This same CDR3 is encoded by further DNA sequences in the sample. The chain joins TRBV9 to TRBJ2-3; no clear D gene. The CDR3 sequence is 12 residues long. Between the trimmed V and J ends, which lost 2 bases and 2 bases, there was a span of 3 bases. Germline V gene sequence: CDR1 SGDLS, CDR2 YYNGEE. Here the CDR3 reads CASSVLTDTQYF. The CDR3 DNA reads as TGTGCCAGCAGCGTCCTCACAGATACGCAGTATTTT.

This clone was recorded once. The J gene is TRBJ2-7, the V gene TRBV13; 7 bases are a match to TRBD1. CDR3 length: 14 residues. The germline V gene has CDR1 PRHDT and CDR2 FYEKMQ (reference sequence). J gave up 6 bases and V 1 base, and 6 bases lay outside the gene matches. For the CDR3, the DNA is TGTGCCAGCAGCTTAGAAACAGGGGTGGGCGAGCAGTACTTC. Amino acid sequence: CASSLETGVGEQYF. The full variable domain, in which reference TRBV13 and TRBJ2-7 provide the parts outside the CDR3, is AAGVIQSPRHLIKEKRETATLKCYPIPRHDTVYWYQQGPGQDPQFLISFYEKMQSDKGSIPDRFSAQQFSDYHSELNMSSLELGDSALYFCASSLETGVGEQYFGPGTRLTVT.

CDR3 DNA: TGTGCCACTCAGGGGGGACAGGGCACTGAGCAGTTCTTC. Translated, it gives CATQGGQGTEQFF. The J gene is TRBJ2-1, the V gene TRBV6-5, with 9 bases matching TRBD1. Germline-derived CDR1 and CDR2 are MNHEY and SVGAGI. This CDR3 comprises 13 residues. The J segment lost 9 bases and the V segment lost 10 bases, leaving 10 bases of the junction unmatched.

V usage is TRBV4-1 and J usage is TRBJ1-5; D is unresolved. V lost 5 bases to trimming and J lost 2 bases, with 7 bases between them. The CDR3 extends over 13 amino acids. Germline V gene lookup returns CDR1 MGHRA and CDR2 YSYEKL. The DNA of the CDR3 is TGCGCCAGCAGCTCCGGGGGCAATCAGCCCCAGCATTTT. Its protein product is CASSSGGNQPQHF.

V and J are TRBV19 and TRBJ1-2; D ambiguous. V was cut by 2 bases and J by 7 bases, with 14 bases left in between. The CDR3 length is 14 residues. Per the germline V gene, CDR1 is LNHDA and CDR2 is SQIVND (reference sequence). The CDR3 loop reads CASSILQAAGGYTF. The CDR3 nucleotides read TGTGCCAGTAGTATACTCCAGGCAGCGGGTGGCTACACCTTC.

This clone was seen a few times. The gene calls are TRBV3-1 (or the pseudogene TRBV3-2) and TRBJ2-1; TRBD2 matches 11 bases. Germline CDR1 reads LGHDT; CDR2 reads YNNKEL (reference sequence). The CDR3 is 15 amino acids. V lost 3 bases and J lost 8; bases outside the gene matches: 6. The CDR3 DNA sequence: TGTGCCAGCAGCCATCTGGTAGCGGGGGGGTATGAGCAGTTCTTC. The encoded protein is CASSHLVAGGYEQFF.

The chain uses TRBV24-1 and TRBJ2-3; 10 positions agree with TRBD1. The CDR3 sequence is 15 residues long. Germline V gene sequence: CDR1 KGHDR, CDR2 SFDVKD. Trimming at V came to 4 bases and at J to 5 bases, leaving 5 bases not matched to a gene. CDR3 sequence: CATSEPGQGKDTQYF. CDR3 DNA sequence: TGTGCCACCAGTGAGCCGGGACAGGGGAAAGATACGCAGTATTTT.

The CDR3 nucleotides are TGCGCCAGCAGTGATAGCCTACAGGGTTACACCTACGAGCAGTACTTC. It codes for CASSDSLQGYTYEQYF. The chain combines TRBV10-1 with TRBJ2-7; the D gene is possibly TRBD1 (6 bases). The CDR3 sequence is 16 residues long. V lost 3 bases and J 2 bases, leaving 17 bases between the germline ends. Germline CDR1 and CDR2: WNHNN and SYGVQD (reference sequence).

The V call is TRBV19, the J call TRBJ2-7; unclear D gene. The CDR3 has 18 residues. The V end lost 4 bases, the J end lost 3 bases, and 25 bases lay between the germline ends. Germline V gives CDR1 LNHDA, CDR2 SQIVND (reference sequence). The CDR3 DNA reads TGTGCCAGTAGTACAGCATCGCCCATTCACGGAGCCCGCTACGAGCAGTACTTC. This encodes CASSTASPIHGARYEQYF.

The V gene is TRBV7-3, the J gene TRBJ2-2; possible D gene TRBD1, 6 bases. CDR1 is SGHTA and CDR2 is FQGTGA in the germline V gene. This CDR3 contains 14 residues. V was shortened by 5 bases and J by 1 base, with 8 bases between the two germline ends. The CDR3 nucleotides read TGTGCCAGCAGCAAAGGGGGGAACACCGGGGAGCTGTTTTTT. The encoded protein is CASSKGGNTGELFF.

This clone is a singleton in its sample. V usage is TRBV7-9 and J usage is TRBJ1-6; D not resolved. V lost 5 bases and J 7 bases, leaving 6 bases between the germline ends. Germline assignment: CDR1 SEHNR and CDR2 FQNEAQ (reference sequence). This CDR3 is 12 amino acids long. CDR3 loop: CASSRWNSPLHF. In DNA form, the CDR3 reads TGTGCCAGCAGCCGGTGGAATTCACCCCTCCACTTT.

This CDR3 is CASSKGTGAALGYTF. The CDR3 bases are TGTGCCAGCAGCAAAGGGACAGGGGCCGCCTTGGGCTACACCTTC. J is TRBJ1-2 and V is TRBV5-4, with TRBD1 identical over 10 bases. V was pared by 4 bases and J by 8 bases, with 11 bases of the junction left unmatched. CDR3 length equals 15 residues. Germline V lookup: CDR1 SGHNT, CDR2 YYREEE (reference sequence).

In DNA, the CDR3 is TGTGCCAGCAGCTCGCTTCGGGGTGGAAGTGGCTACACCTTC. It specifies CASSSLRGGSGYTF. The rearrangement links TRBV5-4 to TRBJ1-2; the D is unclear. This CDR3 has 14 residues. V was shortened by 3 bases and J by 7 bases, with 16 bases between the two germline ends. Per the germline V gene, CDR1 is SGHNT and CDR2 is YYREEE (reference sequence).

This chain links TRBV27 with TRBJ1-5, with a weak D call TRBD1 (6 bases). Germline loops: CDR1 MNHEY, CDR2 SMNVEV (reference sequence). CDR3 length: 14 amino acids. The V and J ends lost 5 bases and 7 bases respectively, with 15 bases between them. DNA for the CDR3: TGTGCCAGCAGTCCCACAGGGCTTGGGCAGCCCCAGCATTTT. Translating gives CASSPTGLGQPQHF.

This clone occurred a few times. This rearrangement joins TRBV7-8 to TRBJ2-3; no clear D gene. The germline V gene has CDR1 SGHVS and CDR2 FQNEAQ. Trimming pared 4 bases from V and 0 bases from J, leaving 11 bases between. The CDR3 is 15 amino acids. CDR3 bases: TGTGCCAGCAGCTCCAGAGAGACTAGCACAGATACGCAGTATTTT. Translating gives CASSSRETSTDTQYF. Combining the CDR3 with reference TRBV7-8 and TRBJ2-3 gives the whole variable domain GAGVSQSPRYKVAKRGQDVALRCDPISGHVSLFWYQQALGQGPEFLTYFQNEAQLDKSGLPSDRFFAERPEGSVSTLKIQRTQQEDSAVYLCASSSRETSTDTQYFGPGTRLTVL.

This chain links TRBV5-1 with TRBJ1-2, with a weak D call TRBD1 (5 bases). The germline V and J ends were trimmed by 0 bases and 2 bases, with 11 bases remaining between them. CDR3 length equals 15 residues. Per germline, CDR1 SGHRS and CDR2 YFSETQ. The CDR3 reads CASSLEGLSNYGYTF. The CDR3 DNA is TGCGCCAGCAGCTTGGAGGGGCTGAGCAACTATGGCTACACCTTC.